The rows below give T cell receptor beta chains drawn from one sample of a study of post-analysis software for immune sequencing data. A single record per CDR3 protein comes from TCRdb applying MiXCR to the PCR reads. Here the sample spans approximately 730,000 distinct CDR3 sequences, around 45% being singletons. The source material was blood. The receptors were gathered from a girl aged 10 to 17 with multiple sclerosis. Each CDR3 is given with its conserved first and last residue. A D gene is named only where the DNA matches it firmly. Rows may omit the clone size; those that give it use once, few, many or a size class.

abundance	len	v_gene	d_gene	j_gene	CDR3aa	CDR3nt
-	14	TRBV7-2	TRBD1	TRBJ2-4	CASSVTGTVNIQYF	TGTGCCAGCAGCGTAACGGGGACAGTCAACATTCAGTACTTC
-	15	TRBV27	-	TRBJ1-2	CASSLSGRKNYGYTF	TGTGCCAGCAGTTTATCGGGTAGGAAAAACTATGGCTACACCTTC
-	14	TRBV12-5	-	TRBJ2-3	CASGSPGGGDTQYF	TGTGCTAGTGGTTCCCCCGGAGGGGGAGATACGCAGTATTTT
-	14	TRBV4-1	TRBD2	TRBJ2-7	CASTTGLGPYEQYF	TGCGCCAGCACAACGGGACTAGGTCCCTACGAGCAGTACTTC
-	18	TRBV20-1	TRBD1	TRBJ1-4	CSARDDGQATGGGEKLFF	TGCAGTGCTAGAGATGACGGGCAGGCAACAGGGGGCGGCGAAAAACTGTTTTTT
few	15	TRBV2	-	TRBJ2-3	CASSVLRRGTDTQYF	TGTGCCAGCAGCGTCTTGAGGCGAGGCACAGATACGCAGTATTTT
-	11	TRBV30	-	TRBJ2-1	CAWVNYNEQFF	TGTGCCTGGGTCAACTACAATGAGCAGTTCTTC
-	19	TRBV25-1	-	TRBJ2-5	CASSEVGRGRRAPQETQYF	TGTGCCAGCAGTGAAGTGGGGCGCGGACGGCGGGCGCCACAAGAGACCCAGTACTTC
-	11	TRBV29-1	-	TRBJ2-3	CSFLVTDTQYF	TGCAGCTTTCTGGTCACAGATACGCAGTATTTT
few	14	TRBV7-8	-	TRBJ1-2	CASSLGATNYGYTF	TGTGCCAGCAGCTTGGGAGCGACCAACTATGGCTACACCTTC
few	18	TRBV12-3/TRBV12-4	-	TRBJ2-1	CASSPPLWTLSDYNEQFF	TGTGCCAGCAGTCCCCCACTCTGGACGCTCTCAGACTACAATGAGCAGTTCTTC
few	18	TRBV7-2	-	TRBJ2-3	CASSPEVSGLRGTDTQYF	TGTGCCAGCAGCCCCGAAGTGAGCGGACTCAGGGGCACAGATACGCAGTATTTT
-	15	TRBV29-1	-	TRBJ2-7	CSVEVLGTPSYEQYF	TGCAGCGTTGAAGTCTTGGGGACGCCCTCCTACGAGCAGTACTTC
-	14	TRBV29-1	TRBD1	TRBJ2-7	CSVEEYRGAYEQYF	TGCAGCGTTGAAGAGTACAGGGGGGCCTACGAGCAGTACTTC
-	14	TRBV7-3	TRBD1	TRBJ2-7	CASSSLTGGHEQYF	TGTGCCAGCAGCTCCCTGACAGGGGGCCACGAGCAGTACTTC
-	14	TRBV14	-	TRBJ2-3	CASSTMLDPPAQYF	TGTGCCAGCAGCACGATGCTCGATCCCCCCGCGCAGTATTTT
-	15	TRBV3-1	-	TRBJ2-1	CASRLGWGSYNEQFF	TGTGCCAGCCGACTGGGGTGGGGCTCCTACAATGAGCAGTTCTTC
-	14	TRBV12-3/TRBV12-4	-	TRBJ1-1	CASRLTGENTEAFF	TGTGCCAGCAGACTCACGGGGGAAAACACTGAAGCTTTCTTT
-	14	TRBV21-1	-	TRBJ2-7	CASSEMRAGYEQYF	TGTGCCAGCAGCGAGATGAGGGCAGGGTACGAGCAGTACTTC
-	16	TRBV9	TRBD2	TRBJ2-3	CASTLAGDVGTDTQYF	TGTGCCAGCACGCTAGCGGGAGACGTAGGAACAGATACGCAGTATTTT
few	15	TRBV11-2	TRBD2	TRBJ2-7	CASSSGLAGGYEQYF	TGTGCCAGCAGCTCGGGACTAGCGGGAGGTTACGAGCAGTACTTC
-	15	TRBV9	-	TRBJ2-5	CASSVGRGRGETQYF	TGTGCCAGCAGCGTAGGTCGGGGTCGGGGGGAGACCCAGTACTTC
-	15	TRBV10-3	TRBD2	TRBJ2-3	CAISLAGADSDTQYF	TGTGCCATCAGTCTAGCGGGAGCTGACTCAGATACGCAGTATTTT
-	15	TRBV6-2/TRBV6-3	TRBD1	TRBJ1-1	CASRDAGQGNTEAFF	TGTGCCAGCAGGGACGCGGGACAGGGTAACACTGAAGCTTTCTTT
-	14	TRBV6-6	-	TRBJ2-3	CASSGRGRGDTQYF	TGTGCCAGCAGTGGACGTGGTCGGGGAGATACGCAGTATTTT
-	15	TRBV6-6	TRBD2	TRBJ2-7	CASSRTSGISYEQYF	TGTGCCAGCAGCAGGACTAGCGGGATCTCCTACGAGCAGTACTTC
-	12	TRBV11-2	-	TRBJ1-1	CTSSLVGVEAFF	TGTACCAGCAGCTTAGTGGGGGTTGAAGCTTTCTTT
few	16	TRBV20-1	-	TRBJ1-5	CSARTASSLSNQPQHF	TGCAGTGCTAGAACGGCAAGCAGCCTTAGCAATCAGCCCCAGCATTTT
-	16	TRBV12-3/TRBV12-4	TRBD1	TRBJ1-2	CASSLLAGQGSDCYTF	TGTGCCAGCAGTTTACTCGCGGGACAGGGATCTGATTGCTACACCTTC
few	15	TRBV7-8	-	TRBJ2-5	CASRANLGYQETQYF	TGTGCCAGCAGGGCAAATCTAGGGTACCAAGAGACCCAGTACTTC
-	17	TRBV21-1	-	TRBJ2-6	CASSPVGTGSGANVLTF	-
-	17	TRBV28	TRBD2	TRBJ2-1	CASSSLGTSGLYNEQFF	TGTGCCAGCAGTTCCCTAGGGACTAGCGGCCTTTACAATGAGCAGTTCTTC
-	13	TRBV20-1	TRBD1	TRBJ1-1	CSAPDRENTEAFF	TGCAGTGCTCCGGACAGGGAGAACACTGAAGCTTTCTTT
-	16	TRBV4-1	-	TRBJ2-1	CASSRMAGGLINEQFF	TGCGCCAGCAGCCGAATGGCCGGCGGGCTTATCAATGAGCAGTTCTTC
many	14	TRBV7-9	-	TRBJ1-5	CASSKGTDWQPQHF	TGTGCCAGCAGCAAAGGGACCGATTGGCAGCCCCAGCATTTT
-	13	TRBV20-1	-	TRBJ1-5	CSAAVGGNQPQHF	TGCAGTGCTGCCGTAGGCGGCAATCAGCCCCAGCATTTT
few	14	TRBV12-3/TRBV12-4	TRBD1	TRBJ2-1	CASSSGTGTAEQFF	TGTGCCAGCAGTTCCGGGACAGGGACGGCTGAGCAGTTCTTC
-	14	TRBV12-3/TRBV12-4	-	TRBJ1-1	CASSFTPDNTEAFF	TGTGCCAGCAGTTTTACCCCGGACAACACTGAAGCTTTCTTT
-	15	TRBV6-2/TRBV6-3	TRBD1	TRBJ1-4	CASRTPGQINEKLFF	TGTGCCAGCAGAACCCCGGGACAGATAAATGAAAAACTGTTTTTT
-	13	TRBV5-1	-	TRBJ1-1	CASSWAGVTEAFF	TGCGCCAGCAGCTGGGCAGGGGTTACTGAAGCTTTCTTT
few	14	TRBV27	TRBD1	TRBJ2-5	CASTRTGGLETQYF	TGTGCCAGCACCCGGACAGGGGGCCTGGAGACCCAGTACTTC
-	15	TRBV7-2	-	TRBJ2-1	CASSQRGWGNNEQFF	TGTGCCAGCAGCCAGAGGGGGTGGGGAAACAATGAGCAGTTCTTC
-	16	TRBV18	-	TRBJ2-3	CASSSLGRSSTDTQYF	TGTGCCAGCTCATCACTCGGACGCTCTAGCACAGATACGCAGTATTTT
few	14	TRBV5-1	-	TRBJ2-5	CASSLEGRRETQYF	TGCGCCAGCAGCTTGGAGGGTCGTCGAGAGACCCAGTACTTC
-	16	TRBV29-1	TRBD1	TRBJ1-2	CSVEDPGQGAREGYTF	TGCAGCGTTGAAGACCCGGGACAGGGGGCGCGGGAGGGCTACACCTTC
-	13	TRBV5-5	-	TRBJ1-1	CASSLAAQTEAFF	TGTGCCAGCAGCTTGGCCGCGCAGACTGAAGCTTTCTTT
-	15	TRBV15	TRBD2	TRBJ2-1	CASGPGLAGGTEQFF	TGTGCCAGCGGCCCGGGACTAGCGGGAGGGACTGAGCAGTTCTTC
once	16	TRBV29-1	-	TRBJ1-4	CSVGIREVATNEKLFF	TGCAGCGTTGGTATTAGGGAGGTAGCAACTAATGAAAAACTGTTTTTT
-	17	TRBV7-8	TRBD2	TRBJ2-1	CASSSFRDSGNNNEQFF	TGTGCCAGCAGCTCCTTCCGAGATAGCGGGAACAACAATGAGCAGTTCTTC
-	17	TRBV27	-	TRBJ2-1	CASSIASALSGYNEQFF	TGTGCCAGCTCAATAGCCTCGGCGTTATCTGGTTACAATGAGCAGTTCTTC
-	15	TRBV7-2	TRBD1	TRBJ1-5	CASSLGGQGVGPQHF	TGTGCCAGCAGCTTAGGGGGACAGGGGGTCGGGCCCCAGCATTTT
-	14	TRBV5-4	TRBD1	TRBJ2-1	CASRHQDRDHEQFF	TGTGCCAGCAGACATCAGGACAGGGATCATGAGCAGTTCTTC
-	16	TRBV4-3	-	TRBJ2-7	CASSQGSGTASYEQYF	TGCGCCAGCAGCCAAGGCTCGGGGACCGCATCCTACGAGCAGTACTTC